This T cell receptor (beta chain) was recovered during a study of shared clonotypes between healthy human individuals. Per the germline V gene, CDR1 is MNHEY and CDR2 is SVGAGI. After removal of 8 bases from V and 7 bases from J, the junction contained 13 bases not matched to a gene. The CDR3 sequence is 15 residues long. Sequencing was at deep level. Profiling relied on immunoSEQ multiplex PCR, and the TCRdb table lists in-frame clones only, not all of them. The table lists around 700,000 clones, around three quarters of them singletons. The sequenced material came from memory CD4+ T cells sorted from blood. Regarding subset: CD45RA-negative fraction. This chain links TRBV6-5 with TRBJ2-1; 8 positions match TRBD1. This clonotype originated in a woman in her 30s in good health. Here the CDR3 DNA reads TGTGCCAGCGAACCCCTTGGCAGGGGGCAAAATGAGCAGTTCTTC. Translating gives CASEPLGRGQNEQFF.